In its sample, the clone carrying this T cell receptor (beta chain) was seen a few times. Method: immunoSEQ multiplex PCR; TCRdb's copy keeps in-frame clones and lacks some. The data show about 93,000 clones, around nine tenths seen once. This specimen belongs to a study of OX40 agonist ivuxolimab in advanced cancers. The TCR sequence derives from an adult with an advanced solid tumor such as melanoma, head and neck, liver or kidney cancer. The material was CD4+ or CD8+ T cells sorted from blood, obtained in a trial of the OX40 agonist ivuxolimab.

CDR3 loop: CASRMTGTQPQHF. The CDR3 nucleotides are TGTGCCAGCAGGATGACAGGAACTCAGCCCCAGCATTTT. J is TRBJ1-5 and V is TRBV2; TRBD1 might be the D (6 bases). The germline V and J ends were trimmed by 6 bases and 6 bases, with 12 bases remaining between them. The CDR3 is 13 residues long. Germline V gives CDR1 SNHLY, CDR2 FYNNEI.